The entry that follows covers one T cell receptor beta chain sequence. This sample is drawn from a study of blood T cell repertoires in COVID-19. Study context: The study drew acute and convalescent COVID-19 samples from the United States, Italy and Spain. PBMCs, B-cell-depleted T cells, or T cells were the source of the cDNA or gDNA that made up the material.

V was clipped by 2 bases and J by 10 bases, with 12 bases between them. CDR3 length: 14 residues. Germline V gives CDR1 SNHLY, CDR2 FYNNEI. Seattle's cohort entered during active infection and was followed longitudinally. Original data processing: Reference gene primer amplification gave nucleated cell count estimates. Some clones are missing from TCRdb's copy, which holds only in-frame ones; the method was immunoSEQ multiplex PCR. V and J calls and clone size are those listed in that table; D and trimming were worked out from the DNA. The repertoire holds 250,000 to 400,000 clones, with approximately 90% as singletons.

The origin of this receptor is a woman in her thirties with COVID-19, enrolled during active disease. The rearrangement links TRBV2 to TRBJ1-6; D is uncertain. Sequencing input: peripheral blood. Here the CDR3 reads CASSEIGFRSPLHF. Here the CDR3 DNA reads TGTGCCAGCAGTGAAATCGGGTTCCGCTCACCCCTCCACTTT.